The entry below describes one T cell receptor (beta chain). The antigen is undetermined. CDR3 length equals 16 residues. V lost 2 bases to trimming and J lost 2 bases, with 15 bases between them. Germline values: CDR1 SGHRS, CDR2 YFSETQ. This specimen comes from a study of cytotoxic CD8 clonotypes in ibrutinib-treated CLL. Whole-study context: A median 12 months of treatment, range 6 to 36, preceded the collection of response samples.

Generated by immunoSEQ multiplex PCR, the TCRdb table keeps only in-frame clones and is missing some. This table has more than 300,000 clones, roughly 85% appearing once. Overall study findings and caveats: Baseline levels of clonality went above those of age-matched healthy donors and moved with circulating CD8+ T-cell counts. Higher clonality was seen at ibrutinib response and a return toward baseline at progression.

This sequence originates from a human donor with chronic lymphocytic leukemia. The sequences come from PBMCs, collected before ibrutinib treatment. The V gene is TRBV5-1, the J gene TRBJ2-3; D gene ambiguous. This CDR3 is CASSFTPGGDTDTQYF. CDR3 DNA: TGCGCCAGCAGCTTCACCCCCGGCGGAGACACAGATACGCAGTATTTT.